This T cell receptor (beta chain) was captured in a study of blood T cell repertoires in COVID-19. Study-wide context: Acute-phase and convalescent COVID-19 samples originated in the United States, Italy and Spain. PBMCs, B-cell-depleted T cells, or T cells provided the cDNA or gDNA that made up the material.

This CDR3 comprises 14 residues. V was clipped by 7 bases and J by 7 bases, with 20 bases between them. The germline CDR1 and CDR2 sequences are MNHEY and SVGAGI. Original handling: For nucleated cells, counts were estimated from reference gene primer amplification. The data were produced by immunoSEQ multiplex PCR, yet TCRdb's version contains in-frame clones alone and is incomplete. Clonal size and the V and J genes are those of that table, whereas D and trimming came from the DNA. The table lists 200,000 to 300,000 clones, roughly 81% of them singletons. This receptor was taken from an elderly woman with COVID-19, enrolled during active disease. V and J are TRBV6-5 and TRBJ2-7; no clear D. The sample was peripheral blood. The CDR3 nucleotides are TGTGCCAGCAAACTAAGAGGCCCCTTAACAGAGCAGTACTTC. It translates to CASKLRGPLTEQYF.